This T cell receptor (beta chain) is drawn from a study of OX40 agonist ivuxolimab in advanced cancers. For the study at large: Intravenous ivuxolimab was administered to patients every 2 weeks at 0.01 to 10 mg/kg. Dose-escalation patients had hepatocellular carcinoma, melanoma, renal cell or head and neck cancer. General study results and limits: There were also nonresponders showing low normalized T-cell clonal expansion.

Generated by immunoSEQ multiplex PCR, the TCRdb table keeps only in-frame clones and is missing some. The table includes around 50,000 clones, approximately 75% detected once. Comment on this clone: Its antigen is currently unknown.

This clonotype was obtained from an adult with an advanced solid tumor such as melanoma, head and neck, liver or kidney cancer. Sequenced here: CD4+ or CD8+ T cells sorted from blood, sampled in a trial of the OX40 agonist ivuxolimab.

For the CDR3, the DNA is TGCAGTGCCGCCCGGGAATATGAAGCTTTCTTT. It specifies CSAAREYEAFF. The chain combines TRBV20-1 with TRBJ1-1; D gene unclear. The length of the CDR3 is 11 residues. Germline V gene data show CDR1 as DFQATT and CDR2 as SNEGSKA (reference sequence). The V gene lost 6 bases and the J gene lost 7 bases, with 12 bases spanning the gap.